The next 16 T cell receptor beta chains were all read from a single sample in a study of shared clonotypes between healthy human individuals. Here immunoSEQ multiplex PCR was the method, and the copy in TCRdb shows in-frame clones only, minus some. The table includes about 470,000 clones, 70% to 80% detected once. The sample consisted of PBMCs. The receptors derive from a woman between 40 and 55 years old in good health. Some clones in this sample may be carry-over from other donors' samples.

This chain links TRBV6-1 with TRBJ1-1; D remains ambiguous. Germline V gene lookup returns CDR1 MNHNS and CDR2 SASEGT. V was pared by 7 bases and J by 3 bases, with 9 bases between. This CDR3 comprises 12 residues. CDR3: CASNPDHTEAFF. The CDR3 nucleotides read TGTGCCAGCAACCCGGACCACACTGAAGCTTTCTTT.

This clone showed up just a few times. The V and J genes are TRBV30 and TRBJ2-2; 8 nucleotides line up with TRBD2. V was clipped by 2 bases and J by 3 bases; unmatched bases: 2. The CDR3 is 14 residues long. Germline lookup yields CDR1 GTSNPN and CDR2 SVGIG (reference sequence). The CDR3 is CAWSMTSDTGELFF. The CDR3 DNA is TGTGCCTGGAGTATGACTAGCGACACCGGGGAGCTGTTTTTT.

This clone has ten or more counts. This chain connects TRBV11-2 to TRBJ1-2; 8 bases agree with TRBD1. Germline CDR1 is SGHAT and CDR2 is FQNNGV. This CDR3 region has 15 residues. V gave up 3 bases and J gave up 8 bases; unmatched junction bases: 11. This CDR3 is CASSLIGQGPGGYTF. The CDR3 DNA follows: TGTGCCAGCAGCTTGATCGGACAGGGACCGGGGGGCTACACCTTC.

The chain uses TRBV7-3 and TRBJ2-7; 11 bases line up with TRBD1. The germline CDR1 and CDR2 sequences are SGHTA and FQGTGA. The CDR3 contains 14 residues. V shed 5 bases, J shed 3 bases, and the junction held 3 bases outside the gene matches. CDR3 amino acids: CASSRTGGGYEQYF. In DNA form, the CDR3 reads TGTGCCAGCAGCCGGACAGGGGGCGGCTACGAGCAGTACTTC.

The V call is TRBV19, the J call TRBJ2-1; no reliable D call. V was pared by 1 base and J by 2 bases, with 9 bases between. CDR1 LNHDA and CDR2 SQIVND come from the germline V gene (reference sequence). The CDR3 has 15 residues. The DNA for the CDR3 is TGTGCCAGTAGTATAGGGCAGGCGGCCTACAATGAGCAGTTCTTC. Its translation is CASSIGQAAYNEQFF.

This chain links TRBV30 with TRBJ2-7, with 9 positions matching TRBD2. V trimming: 2 bases; J trimming: 4 bases; junction bases outside the gene matches: 6. This CDR3 is built from 14 residues. Germline lookup yields CDR1 GTSNPN and CDR2 SVGIG (reference sequence). The CDR3 nucleotides read TGTGCCTGGAGTAACGCGGGAGGGTGGTACGAGCAGTACTTC. Translated: CAWSNAGGWYEQYF.

V and J are TRBV29-1 and TRBJ2-3, with 8 bases that match TRBD2. The CDR3 contains 14 residues. The V gene's germline CDR1 is SQVTM and CDR2 ANQGSEA. V lost 7 bases to trimming and J lost 4 bases; unmatched junction nucleotides: 10. The CDR3 loop is CSADSGEGPDTQYF. The CDR3 DNA reads TGCAGCGCTGATAGCGGGGAAGGCCCAGATACGCAGTATTTT.

This clone was seen just once. The V gene is TRBV11-2, the J gene TRBJ2-1, with D perhaps matching TRBD1 (5 bases). Trimming stripped 5 bases from V and 7 bases from J, with 15 bases between. Germline assignment: CDR1 SGHAT and CDR2 FQNNGV. The CDR3 consists of 14 residues. DNA for the CDR3: TGTGCCAGCAGCCCACTTCAGGGTAAGAATGAGCAGTTCTTC. Its protein product is CASSPLQGKNEQFF.

The genes are TRBV5-1 and TRBJ2-3; D unclear. Looked up from germline, CDR1 is SGHRS and CDR2 is YFSETQ. This CDR3 contains 13 residues. The ends were cut back, 3 bases at V and 2 bases at J, with 7 bases in the middle. CDR3 region: CASSSSYTDTQYF. The DNA of the CDR3 is TGCGCCAGCAGCTCCTCCTACACAGATACGCAGTATTTT.

As to this clone: A much larger clonotype is one base distant, so this may be a read error. The sample has other DNA sequences that encode this CDR3 too. The chain is built from TRBV7-2 and TRBJ2-3; D gene unclear. Germline V gene sequence: CDR1 SGHTA, CDR2 FQGNSA. This CDR3 is 12 amino acids long. Trimming removed 3 bases at V and 0 bases at J, with 1 base between. The CDR3 DNA reads TGTGCCAGCAGCTTCAGCACAGATACGCAGTATTTT. Translated, it gives CASSFSTDTQYF.

The genes are TRBV5-1 and TRBJ2-1; D perhaps matches TRBD2 (5 bases). From germline, CDR1 is SGHRS and CDR2 YFSETQ. This CDR3 is 17 amino acids long. With 3 bases removed from V and 8 bases from J, the gap between germline ends came to 24 bases. DNA of the CDR3: TGCGCCAGCAGCTGGGTTCCGCGAGGGAGCGGTTTGGATGAGCAGTTCTTC. Translating it yields CASSWVPRGSGLDEQFF. Full variable domain (remainder filled in from reference TRBV5-1 and TRBJ2-1): KAGVTQTPRYLIKTRGQQVTLSCSPISGHRSVSWYQQTPGQGLQFLFEYFSETQRNKGNFPGRFSGRQFSNSRSEMNVSTLELGDSALYLCASSWVPRGSGLDEQFFGPGTRLTVL.

As DNA, the CDR3 is TGTGCCAGCAGCTGGCCATTTAGCGGAAAGTCCGGGAATGAGCAGTTCTTC. Its translation: CASSWPFSGKSGNEQFF. The rearrangement links TRBV7-2 to TRBJ2-1, with a tentative D call TRBD2 (6 bases). The germline CDR1 and CDR2 sequences are SGHTA and FQGNSA. V dropped 4 bases and J dropped 7 bases, with 23 bases sitting between them. The CDR3 has 17 amino acids.

This clone has just a few counts. CDR3 nucleotides: TGTGCCAGCTCACCCGCGGCCGCCCGGGGCACTGAAGCTTTCTTT. Residues: CASSPAAARGTEAFF. This chain links TRBV18 with TRBJ1-1; D call uncertain. Trimming removed 3 bases at V and 4 bases at J, with 15 bases between. Germline CDR1 and CDR2: KGHSH and LQKENI. The CDR3 is made up of 15 amino acids.

This sequence joins TRBV5-6 and TRBJ2-5; TRBD1 agrees at 7 bases. Per the germline V gene, CDR1 is SGHDT and CDR2 is YYEEEE. This CDR3 spans 15 amino acids. V shed 1 base and J 2 bases; nucleotides not matched to a gene: 5. Here the CDR3 DNA reads TGTGCCAGCAGCTTGTCCCCGACAGGGCAAGAGACCCAGTACTTC. It encodes CASSLSPTGQETQYF.

This clone was seen just once. This chain uses TRBV7-3 with TRBJ2-2; 11 bases fit TRBD2. Germline V gene lookup returns CDR1 SGHTA and CDR2 FQGTGA. J was trimmed by 3 bases and V by 5 bases; bases with no gene match: 2. There are 15 residues in the CDR3. The CDR3 protein is CASSRGLADTGELFF. The CDR3 nucleotides are TGTGCCAGCAGCCGGGGACTAGCGGACACCGGGGAGCTGTTTTTT.

The chain joins TRBV5-1 to TRBJ2-3; tentatively, D is TRBD1 or TRBD2 (5 bases each). Germline V gene data show CDR1 as SGHRS and CDR2 as YFSETQ. The CDR3 is made up of 15 amino acids. With 0 bases removed from V and 5 bases from J, the gap between germline ends came to 13 bases. Here the CDR3 DNA reads TGCGCCAGCAGCTTGGGAGGGGACGAGAGAGATACGCAGTATTTT. This sequence encodes CASSLGGDERDTQYF.